The 20 T cell receptor beta chains presented below share a single source sample, sequenced in a study of cytomegalovirus exposure and HLA in healthy donors. The PCR had 60 Vbeta and 13 Jbeta primers. TCRdb's table, derived via immunoSEQ multiplex PCR, lists solely in-frame clones and lacks some. In the table there are 150,000 to 180,000 clones, around 68% of which are singletons. Specimen: PBMCs. The receptors derive from a man aged 30 to 39 in good health and CMV-seronegative.

This clone showed up just a few times. The gene calls are TRBV18 and TRBJ2-1, with 15 bases fitting TRBD2. The CDR3 totals 17 residues. Trimming removed 5 bases from V and 6 bases from J; junction bases left unmatched: 8. Germline V lookup: CDR1 KGHSH, CDR2 LQKENI. The CDR3 sequence is CASSRTSGGAWVNEQFF. CDR3 nucleotides: TGTGCCAGCTCAAGGACTAGCGGGGGGGCTTGGGTCAATGAGCAGTTCTTC.

The rearrangement links TRBV29-1 to TRBJ2-2, with a tentative D call TRBD2 (5 bases). V was cut by 6 bases and J by 0 bases, with 11 bases left in between. The length of the CDR3 is 14 residues. Per the germline V gene, CDR1 is SQVTM and CDR2 is ANQGSEA. As DNA, the CDR3 is TGCAGCGTAGGGAGATCCTCGAACACCGGGGAGCTGTTTTTT. Its translation: CSVGRSSNTGELFF.

The V and J genes are TRBV6-5 and TRBJ2-1; D remains ambiguous. In germline, CDR1 is MNHEY, CDR2 SVGAGI. The V end lost 2 bases, the J end lost 7 bases, and 3 bases lay between the germline ends. CDR3 length: 11 amino acids. The DNA of the CDR3 is TGTGCCAGCAGTTACCTGAATGAGCAGTTCTTC. Amino acid sequence: CASSYLNEQFF.

On this clone itself: Within the sample, other DNA sequences also encode this same CDR3. The J gene is TRBJ2-5, the V gene TRBV5-1; TRBD2 matches 7 bases. The CDR3 sequence is 14 residues long. V was pared by 0 bases and J by 4 bases, with 3 bases of the junction left unmatched. Germline loops: CDR1 SGHRS, CDR2 YFSETQ. The CDR3 DNA reads as TGCGCCAGCAGCTTGGGGGGGGGTCGAGAGACCCAGTACTTC. Translating it yields CASSLGGGRETQYF.

In this sample, this clone turned up once. This chain joins TRBV15 and TRBJ2-2, with D possibly being TRBD2 (6 bases). Germline CDR1 reads LNHNV; CDR2 reads YYDKDF (reference sequence). V gave up 0 bases and J gave up 0 bases, with 14 bases separating them. The CDR3 has 18 residues. The CDR3 loop reads CATSRDTHGTANTGELFF. The CDR3 DNA follows: TGTGCCACCAGCAGAGATACCCACGGGACTGCGAACACCGGGGAGCTGTTTTTT.

The J gene is TRBJ2-5, the V gene TRBV27; tentative D call: TRBD2 (5 bases). V lost 8 bases to trimming and J lost 6 bases, with 10 bases between them. The germline V gene has CDR1 MNHEY and CDR2 SMNVEV (reference sequence). The CDR3 has 11 amino acids. The DNA of the CDR3 is TGTGCCAGCGGGAGAGGGAAGACCCAGTACTTC. The encoded protein is CASGRGKTQYF.

This clone was seen a single time. This chain connects TRBV30 to TRBJ2-7; weak D call: TRBD2 (5 bases). Per germline, CDR1 GTSNPN and CDR2 SVGIG (reference sequence). V lost 0 bases, J lost 6 bases, and 12 bases lay in between. The CDR3 loop spans 13 amino acids. The CDR3 DNA is TGTGCCTGGAGTGTACTCCTGGAGGTCGAGCAGTACTTC. As protein: CAWSVLLEVEQYF.

The chain is built from TRBV23-1 and TRBJ1-4; a weak D match, TRBD1 (5 bases). TRBV23-1 belongs to the ORF category, with a function that is uncertain. V was clipped by 1 base and J by 6 bases, with 15 bases between them. This CDR3 comprises 16 residues. This CDR3 is CASSQCAGFWYEKLFF. As DNA, the CDR3 is TGCGCCAGCAGTCAATGCGCAGGGTTCTGGTATGAAAAACTGTTTTTT.

V usage is TRBV9 and J usage is TRBJ2-1; 10 nucleotides align to TRBD2. The V and J ends lost 4 bases and 2 bases, in that order; junction bases with no gene match: 9. The CDR3 spans 17 residues. Germline V gene data show CDR1 as SGDLS and CDR2 as YYNGEE. The CDR3 loop reads CASSPDSGGLPYNEQFF. CDR3 DNA sequence: TGTGCCAGCAGCCCCGATAGCGGGGGGCTACCCTACAATGAGCAGTTCTTC.

In nucleotides, the CDR3 is TGCGCCAGCAGCCAACCGACAGGCCCCTCCTACGAGCAGTACTTC. Its protein is CASSQPTGPSYEQYF. The chain joins TRBV5-1 to TRBJ2-7; weak D call: TRBD1 (6 bases). V lost 4 bases to trimming and J lost 0 bases, with 14 bases between them. This CDR3 has 15 amino acids. CDR1 is SGHRS, CDR2 YFSETQ, per germline.

This chain connects TRBV5-6 to TRBJ2-5; 9 nucleotides line up with TRBD1. The CDR3 is 14 residues long. Germline V gene data show CDR1 as SGHDT and CDR2 as YYEEEE. V trimming: 4 bases; J trimming: 4 bases; junction bases outside the gene matches: 5. The CDR3 region has the DNA TGTGCCAGCAGCAACAGGGGGCGGGGAGAGACCCAGTACTTC. This sequence encodes CASSNRGRGETQYF.

The J gene is TRBJ1-5, the V gene TRBV6-1, with TRBD1 matching over 8 bases. The CDR3 consists of 15 residues. CDR1 and CDR2 from the germline V gene are MNHNS and SASEGT. The ends lost 10 bases at V and 0 bases at J; junction bases unmatched: 8. The CDR3 protein is CATNRGWYSNQPQHF. The CDR3, as DNA: TGTGCCACCAACAGGGGGTGGTATAGCAATCAGCCCCAGCATTTT.

CDR3 residues: CASSPTDRGSTNEKLFF. The CDR3 DNA is TGTGCCAGCTCACCAACGGACAGGGGATCAACTAATGAAAAACTGTTTTTT. The chain is built from TRBV18 and TRBJ1-4, with TRBD1 identical over 9 bases. The CDR3 has 17 residues. J was trimmed by 0 bases and V by 2 bases; bases with no gene match: 4. Germline CDR1 KGHSH, CDR2 LQKENI.

The J gene is TRBJ1-4, the V gene TRBV28; possible D gene TRBD1, 5 bases. The V gene lost 8 bases and the J gene lost 4 bases, with 14 bases spanning the gap. Germline CDR1 is MDHEN and CDR2 is SYDVKM. This CDR3 is built from 14 residues. The CDR3 DNA follows: TGTGCCAGCGGCCTCTCGGGACTTAATGAAAAACTGTTTTTT. This gives the protein CASGLSGLNEKLFF.

V is TRBV9 and J is TRBJ1-6; 8 bases line up with TRBD1. V lost 3 bases to trimming and J lost 9 bases; unmatched junction nucleotides: 8. Germline CDR1 is SGDLS and CDR2 is YYNGEE. The CDR3 is 15 residues long. CDR3 in amino acids: CASSAGQGLGSPLHF. The CDR3 coding sequence is TGTGCCAGCAGCGCAGGACAGGGTTTAGGTTCACCCCTCCACTTT.

V and J are TRBV6-6 and TRBJ2-7; 9 bases fit TRBD1. CDR3 length equals 14 residues. J lost 2 bases, V lost 5 bases, and 4 bases had no gene match. Germline CDR1 is MNHNY and CDR2 is SVGAGI (reference sequence). This CDR3 reads CASSTGTGTYEQYF. The CDR3, as DNA: TGTGCCAGCAGTACCGGGACAGGGACCTACGAGCAGTACTTC.

The chain carries TRBV28 and TRBJ2-3; the match to TRBD2 covers 9 bases. V shed 4 bases and J 2 bases; nucleotides not matched to a gene: 7. The length of the CDR3 is 16 residues. CDR1 and CDR2 from the germline V gene are MDHEN and SYDVKM. The chain's CDR3 is CASSSLAGYLTDTQYF. Written as DNA, the CDR3 is TGTGCCAGCAGTTCCCTAGCGGGGTATCTCACAGATACGCAGTATTTT.

This clone came up once. This rearrangement joins TRBV5-4 to TRBJ2-3, with TRBD2 matching over 15 bases. V shed 4 bases and J 12 bases; nucleotides not matched to a gene: 9. The CDR3 covers 15 residues. Germline CDR1 is SGHNT and CDR2 is YYREEE (reference sequence). The CDR3: CASSAQGLAGGQQYF. CDR3 DNA: TGTGCCAGCAGCGCCCAAGGACTAGCGGGGGGGCAACAGTATTTT.

The chain joins TRBV6-1 to TRBJ2-3, with a possible D match to TRBD2 (7 bases). V was pared by 2 bases and J by 3 bases, with 12 bases between. Germline V gene data show CDR1 as MNHNS and CDR2 as SASEGT. The CDR3 is 15 amino acids. CDR3 loop: CASSENGGRTDTQYF. In nucleotides, the CDR3 is TGTGCCAGCAGTGAAAACGGGGGGCGAACAGATACGCAGTATTTT.

The chain employs TRBV6-1 and TRBJ2-4, with TRBD1 matching over 8 bases. Germline CDR1 is MNHNS and CDR2 is SASEGT. J gave up 8 bases and V 2 bases, and 8 bases lay outside the gene matches. There are 15 residues in the CDR3. CDR3 DNA: TGTGCCAGCAGTGAACGGACAGGGCTTGGGGACATTCAGTACTTC. As protein: CASSERTGLGDIQYF.